This T cell receptor beta chain was identified in a study of glioma-infiltrating T cells after dendritic cell vaccination. This clone was recorded a few times. Time point: after dendritic cell vaccination, including at tumor progression/relapse. No glioblastoma patient carried an isocitrate dehydrogenase mutation. Germline CDR1 and CDR2: SGHNT and YYREEE (reference sequence). J was trimmed by 8 bases and V by 3 bases; bases with no gene match: 7. The CDR3 length is 15 residues. This table comes from immunoSEQ multiplex PCR, and its TCRdb copy is limited to in-frame clones, with some not included. The sample includes roughly 60,000 clones, roughly nine tenths of them seen just once.

The chain has TRBV5-4 and TRBJ2-1; 11 bases fit TRBD1. The clonotype originates from a human donor with glioblastoma. The specimen comprised blood, sampled after dendritic cell vaccination. CDR3 bases: TGTGCCAGCAGCTCGGGACAGGGGGTCATCGATGAGCAGTTCTTC. This codes for CASSSGQGVIDEQFF. The entire variable domain, with the rest obtained from reference TRBV5-4 and TRBJ2-1, is as follows: ETGVTQSPTHLIKTRGQQVTLRCSSQSGHNTVSWYQQALGQGPQFIFQYYREEENGRGNFPPRFSGLQFPNYSSELNVNALELDDSALYLCASSSGQGVIDEQFFGPGTRLTVL.